Each of the 3 T cell receptor beta chains below was sequenced from the same sample in a study of cytomegalovirus exposure and HLA in healthy donors. PCR employed 60 Vbeta and 13 Jbeta primers. Sequencing was performed with immunoSEQ multiplex PCR; in TCRdb, only in-frame clones are kept and a portion is missing. The table lists about 140,000 clones, approximately 71% of them singletons, with 3% to 3.5% in the top ten. Sequencing was carried out using PBMCs. All receptors derive from a man between 35 and 55 years old in good health and CMV-seronegative.

This chain joins TRBV30 and TRBJ1-5; 9 positions agree with TRBD1. The ends lost 4 bases at V and 7 bases at J; junction bases unmatched: 8. CDR3 length: 14 amino acids. Germline V CDR1 and CDR2: GTSNPN, SVGIG (reference sequence). CDR3 protein: CAWNKGQGRQPQHF. The DNA for the CDR3 is TGTGCCTGGAACAAGGGACAGGGTCGGCAGCCCCAGCATTTT.

This chain connects TRBV7-6 to TRBJ2-5; 9 bases align to TRBD2. Germline V gene lookup returns CDR1 SGHVS and CDR2 FNYEAQ. Trimming took 0 bases from V and 7 from J; bases not matched to a gene: 12. The CDR3 covers 17 residues. The CDR3 DNA sequence: TGTGCCAGCAGCTTAGCCCGACTAGCGGAGGTGGTAGGGACCCAGTACTTC. Its translation: CASSLARLAEVVGTQYF.

The CDR3 bases are TGCGCCAGCAGCTTGGACTCTCGCGAGCAGTACTTC. Protein sequence: CASSLDSREQYF. The chain couples TRBV5-1 to TRBJ2-7; D unresolved. Per germline, CDR1 SGHRS and CDR2 YFSETQ. This CDR3 comprises 12 residues. Trimming removed 0 bases at V and 6 bases at J, with 7 bases between.